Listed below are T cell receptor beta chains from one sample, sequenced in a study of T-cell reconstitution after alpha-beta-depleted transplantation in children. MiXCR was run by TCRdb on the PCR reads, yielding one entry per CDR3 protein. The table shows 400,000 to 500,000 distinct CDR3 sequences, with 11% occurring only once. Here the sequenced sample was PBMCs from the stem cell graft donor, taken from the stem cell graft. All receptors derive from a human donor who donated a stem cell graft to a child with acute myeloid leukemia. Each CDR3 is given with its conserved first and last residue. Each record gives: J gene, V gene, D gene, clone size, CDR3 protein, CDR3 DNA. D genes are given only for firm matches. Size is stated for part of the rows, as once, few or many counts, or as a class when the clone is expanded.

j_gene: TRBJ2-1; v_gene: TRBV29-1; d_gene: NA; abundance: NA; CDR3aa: CSVARVEGEQFF; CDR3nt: TGCAGCGTTGCCAGGGTGGAAGGTGAGCAGTTCTTC
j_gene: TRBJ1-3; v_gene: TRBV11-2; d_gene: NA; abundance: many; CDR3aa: CASSLDQPSSGNTIYF; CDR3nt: TGTGCCAGCAGCTTAGATCAACCGAGCTCTGGAAACACCATATATTTT
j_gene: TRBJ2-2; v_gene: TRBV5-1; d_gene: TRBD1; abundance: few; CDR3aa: CASSSILGQGAGELFF; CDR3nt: TGCGCCAGCAGCTCCATCCTCGGACAGGGCGCCGGGGAGCTGTTTTTT
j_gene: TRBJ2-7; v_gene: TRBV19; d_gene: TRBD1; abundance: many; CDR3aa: CASSNFGTDSYEQYF; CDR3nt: TGTGCCAGTAGTAACTTCGGGACAGATTCCTACGAGCAGTACTTC
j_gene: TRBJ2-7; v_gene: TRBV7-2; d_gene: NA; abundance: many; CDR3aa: CASSTQYEQYF; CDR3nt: TGTGCCAGCAGCACCCAATACGAGCAGTACTTC
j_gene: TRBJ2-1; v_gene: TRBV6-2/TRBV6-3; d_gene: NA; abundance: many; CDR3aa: CASSYLLGLSSSYNEQFF; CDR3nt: TGTGCCAGCAGTTATCTCCTAGGTCTTTCGAGCTCCTACAATGAGCAGTTCTTC
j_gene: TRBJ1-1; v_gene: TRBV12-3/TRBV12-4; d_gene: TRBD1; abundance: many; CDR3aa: CASSPWGDQGGQAFF; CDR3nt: TGTGCCAGCAGTCCCTGGGGGGACCAGGGGGGGCAAGCTTTCTTT
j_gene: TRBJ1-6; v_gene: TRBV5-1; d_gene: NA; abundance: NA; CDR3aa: CASSPQLTGTATYSPLHF; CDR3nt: TGCGCCAGCAGCCCGCAACTAACCGGGACGGCCACATATTCACCCCTCCACTTT
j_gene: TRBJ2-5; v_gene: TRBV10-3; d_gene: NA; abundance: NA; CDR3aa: CAISEVLVKETQYF; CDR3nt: TGTGCCATCAGTGAAGTACTAGTAAAAGAGACCCAGTACTTC
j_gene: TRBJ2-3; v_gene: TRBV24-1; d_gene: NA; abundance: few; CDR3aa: CATSARGDTQYF; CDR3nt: TGTGCCACCAGTGCGAGGGGGGATACGCAGTATTTT
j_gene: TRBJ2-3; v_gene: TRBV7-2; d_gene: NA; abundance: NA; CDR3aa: CASSLFPGPITDTQYF; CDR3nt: TGTGCCAGCAGCTTATTCCCGGGTCCCATCACAGATACGCAGTATTTT
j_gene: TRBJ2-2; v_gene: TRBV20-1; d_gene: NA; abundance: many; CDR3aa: CSATRRPGELFF; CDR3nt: TGCAGTGCTACTCGCAGGCCCGGGGAGCTGTTTTTT
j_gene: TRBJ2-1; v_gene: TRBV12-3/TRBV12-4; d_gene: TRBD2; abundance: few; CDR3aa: CASSTGTSGGNNEQFF; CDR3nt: TGTGCCAGCAGTACGGGGACTAGCGGGGGAAACAATGAGCAGTTCTTC
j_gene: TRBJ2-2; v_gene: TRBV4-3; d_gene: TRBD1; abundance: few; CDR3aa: CASSQMDRGRAGELFF; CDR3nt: TGCGCCAGCAGCCAAATGGACAGGGGGCGAGCCGGGGAGCTGTTTTTT
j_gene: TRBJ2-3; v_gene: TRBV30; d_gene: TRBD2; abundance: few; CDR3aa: CAWGRGGGAYTQYF; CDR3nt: TGTGCCTGGGGAAGGGGCGGGGGGGCCTATACGCAGTATTTT
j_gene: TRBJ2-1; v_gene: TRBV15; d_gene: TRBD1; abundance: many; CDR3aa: CATSRVPTGPNNEQFF; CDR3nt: TGTGCCACCAGCAGAGTCCCGACAGGGCCGAACAATGAGCAGTTCTTC
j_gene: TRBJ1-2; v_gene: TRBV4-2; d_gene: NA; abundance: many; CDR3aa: CASSQQGGYGYTF; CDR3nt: TGTGCCAGCAGCCAACAGGGAGGCTATGGCTACACCTTC
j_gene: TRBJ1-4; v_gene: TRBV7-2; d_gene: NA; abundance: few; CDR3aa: CASSLVAAATNEKLFF; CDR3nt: TGTGCCAGCAGCTTAGTAGCGGCAGCAACTAATGAAAAACTGTTTTTT
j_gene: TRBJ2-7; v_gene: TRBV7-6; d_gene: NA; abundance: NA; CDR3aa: CASSLRVTGEQYF; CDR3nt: TGTGCCAGCAGCCTAAGAGTGACGGGGGAGCAGTACTTC
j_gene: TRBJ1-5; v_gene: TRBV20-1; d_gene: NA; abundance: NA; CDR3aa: CSAVTTGPNQPQHF; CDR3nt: TGCAGTGCTGTTACGACAGGCCCGAATCAGCCCCAGCATTTT